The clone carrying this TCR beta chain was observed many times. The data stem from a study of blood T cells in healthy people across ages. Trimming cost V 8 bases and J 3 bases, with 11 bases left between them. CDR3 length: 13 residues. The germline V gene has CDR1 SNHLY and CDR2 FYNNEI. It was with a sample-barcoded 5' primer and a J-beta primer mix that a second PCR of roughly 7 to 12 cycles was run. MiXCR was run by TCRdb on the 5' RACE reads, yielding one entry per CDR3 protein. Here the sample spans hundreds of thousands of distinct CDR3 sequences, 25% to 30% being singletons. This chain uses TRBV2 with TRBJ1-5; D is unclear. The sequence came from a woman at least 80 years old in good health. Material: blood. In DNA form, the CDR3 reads TGTGCCAGCCGCGCGTCGTACAATCAGCCCCAGCATTTT. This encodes CASRASYNQPQHF.